This TCR beta chain emerged from a study of cytomegalovirus exposure and HLA in healthy donors. Study results and limitations: Several of the most significant clusters were apparently associated with common viral pathogens in a later analysis. Most subjects' HLA-A and HLA-B alleles were reportedly predicted from TCR beta sequences. Per published reports, the classifier diagnosed cytomegalovirus status with high specificity and sensitivity.

Trimming at V came to 1 base and at J to 6 bases, leaving 8 bases not matched to a gene. The CDR3 loop spans 15 amino acids. Germline V gene sequence: CDR1 SGHTA, CDR2 FQGNSA. Comments on this clone: As yet, its antigen is unknown.

The PCR used 60 Vbeta and 13 Jbeta primers. The protocol was immunoSEQ multiplex PCR, while the TCRdb copy is restricted to in-frame clones and leaves out a portion. The table includes about 120,000 clones, approximately 75% detected once. Sequenced: PBMCs. The receptor was derived from a man in his forties in good health and CMV-seronegative. The V call is TRBV7-2, the J call TRBJ1-1, with 7 positions matching TRBD1. The CDR3, as DNA: TGTGCCAGCAGCTTAGTAAGAGGGGGCAAGGCTGAAGCTTTCTTT. Translated, it gives CASSLVRGGKAEAFF.